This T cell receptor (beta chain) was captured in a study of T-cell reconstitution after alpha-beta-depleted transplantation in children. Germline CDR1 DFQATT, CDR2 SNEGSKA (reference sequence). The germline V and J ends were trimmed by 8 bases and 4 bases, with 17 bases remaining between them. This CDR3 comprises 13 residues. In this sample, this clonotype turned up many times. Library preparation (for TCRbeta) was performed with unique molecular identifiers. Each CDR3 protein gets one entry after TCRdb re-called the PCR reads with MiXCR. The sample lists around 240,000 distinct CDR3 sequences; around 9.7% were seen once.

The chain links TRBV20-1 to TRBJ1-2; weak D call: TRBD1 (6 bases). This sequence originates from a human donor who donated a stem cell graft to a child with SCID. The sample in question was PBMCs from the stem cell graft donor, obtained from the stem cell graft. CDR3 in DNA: TGCAGTCCTAACAGGGTGGGTCCCTATGGCTACACCTTC. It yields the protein CSPNRVGPYGYTF.